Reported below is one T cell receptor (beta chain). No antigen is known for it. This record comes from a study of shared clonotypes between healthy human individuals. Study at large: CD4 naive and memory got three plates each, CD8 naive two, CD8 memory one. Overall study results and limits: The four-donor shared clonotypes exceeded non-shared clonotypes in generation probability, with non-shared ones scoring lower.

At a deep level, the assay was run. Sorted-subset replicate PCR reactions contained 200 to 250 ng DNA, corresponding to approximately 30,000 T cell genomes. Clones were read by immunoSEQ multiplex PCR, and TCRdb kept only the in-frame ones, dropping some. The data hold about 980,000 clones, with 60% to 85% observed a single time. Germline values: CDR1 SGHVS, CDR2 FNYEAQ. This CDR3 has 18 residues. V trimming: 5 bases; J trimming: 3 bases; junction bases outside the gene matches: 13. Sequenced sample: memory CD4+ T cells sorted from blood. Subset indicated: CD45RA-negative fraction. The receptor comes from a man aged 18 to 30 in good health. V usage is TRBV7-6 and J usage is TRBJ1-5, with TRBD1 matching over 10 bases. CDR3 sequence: CASSPGATGQGTNQPQHF. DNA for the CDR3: TGTGCCAGCAGCCCGGGGGCTACGGGACAGGGGACCAATCAGCCCCAGCATTTT.